Each of the 30 T cell receptor beta chains below was sequenced from the same sample in a study of early T cells in non-severe SARS-CoV-2 infection. TCRdb reprocessed the 5' RACE reads with MiXCR, giving one entry per CDR3 protein. The sample carries about 22,000 distinct CDR3 sequences, 4% recorded once. Source material: whole blood. The receptors come from an adult who was a healthcare worker with PCR-confirmed SARS-CoV-2 infection or an uninfected control (not recorded which).

This clonotype was seen at least ten times. V and J are TRBV19 and TRBJ1-5; 7 bases align to TRBD1. V shed 7 bases and J 2 bases; nucleotides not matched to a gene: 5. Germline CDR1 is LNHDA and CDR2 is SQIVND (reference sequence). The CDR3 is 14 amino acids. The CDR3 DNA reads TGTGCCAGTATAGGCAGGGGGGGCAATCAGCCCCAGCATTTT. Translating gives CASIGRGGNQPQHF.

This clonotype was found many times. The chain is built from TRBV5-1 and TRBJ1-1; TRBD1 is a possible D gene (6 bases). Germline CDR1 is SGHRS and CDR2 is YFSETQ. Trimming took off 3 bases at V and 4 bases at J, with 19 bases between the two ends. The CDR3 has 16 residues. CDR3 DNA sequence: TGCGCCAGCAGCTCAGCCGCCAGGGGTGGGGGCACTGAAGCTTTCTTT. It specifies CASSSAARGGGTEAFF. Based on the CDR3 plus reference TRBV5-1 and TRBJ1-1, the full variable domain is KAGVTQTPRYLIKTRGQQVTLSCSPISGHRSVSWYQQTPGQGLQFLFEYFSETQRNKGNFPGRFSGRQFSNSRSEMNVSTLELGDSALYLCASSSAARGGGTEAFFGQGTRLTVV.

This clonotype was counted at least ten times. CDR3 DNA sequence: TGTGCCAGCAGCCCACGGGCTGGGTACTACGAGCAGTACTTC. Protein: CASSPRAGYYEQYF. This chain uses TRBV7-2 with TRBJ2-7, with unresolved D. V was cut by 5 bases and J by 3 bases, with 14 bases left in between. The CDR3 extends over 14 amino acids. Germline V gives CDR1 SGHTA, CDR2 FQGNSA.

This clonotype was counted ten times or more. The rearrangement uses TRBV11-2 and TRBJ2-7, with D unresolved. Germline V gene data show CDR1 as SGHAT and CDR2 as FQNNGV. The CDR3 totals 11 residues. V shed 4 bases and J shed 1 base, with 2 bases lying between them. As DNA, the CDR3 is TGTGCCAGCAGCTCTTCCTACGAGCAGTACTTC. As protein: CASSSSYEQYF.

The genes are TRBV5-4 and TRBJ2-2; maybe TRBD1 (5 bases). Germline V gene sequence: CDR1 SGHNT, CDR2 YYREEE (reference sequence). This CDR3 region has 13 residues. V was cut by 3 bases and J by 6 bases, with 9 bases left in between. The DNA for the CDR3 is TGTGCCAGCAGCTGGGGCCCAGCCGGGGAGCTGTTTTTT. Protein sequence: CASSWGPAGELFF.

This clonotype has ten or more counts. The rearrangement uses TRBV28 and TRBJ1-1; the match to TRBD1 covers 9 bases. This CDR3 spans 14 amino acids. V lost 5 bases and J lost 4; bases outside the gene matches: 5. The V gene's germline CDR1 is MDHEN and CDR2 SYDVKM. CDR3 in amino acids: CASSPPGQGTEAFF. The CDR3 DNA reads TGTGCCAGCAGTCCCCCGGGACAGGGCACTGAAGCTTTCTTT.

This clonotype has at least ten counts. This chain connects TRBV4-3 to TRBJ1-2; the D is unclear. Trimming cost V 4 bases and J 3 bases, with 15 bases left between them. Germline V gives CDR1 LGHNA, CDR2 YSLEER. The CDR3 covers 15 residues. CDR3 bases: TGCGCCAGCAGCCCTGCCCGTGGCTACGACTATGGCTACACCTTC. Protein sequence: CASSPARGYDYGYTF.

In its sample, this clonotype was seen many times. The chain is built from TRBV20-1 and TRBJ2-5; 13 nucleotides align to TRBD2. The germline gives CDR1 DFQATT, CDR2 SNEGSKA (reference sequence). The CDR3 runs to 17 residues. V shed 5 bases and J 3 bases; nucleotides not matched to a gene: 12. As DNA, the CDR3 is TGCAGTGCTGAGGGACTAGCGGGGTCAGGGAGAGAAGAGACCCAGTACTTC. Translated: CSAEGLAGSGREETQYF.

This clonotype was seen a few times. The genes are TRBV6-5 and TRBJ1-4, with TRBD1 identical over 11 bases. V lost 0 bases to trimming and J lost 8 bases; unmatched junction nucleotides: 2. CDR3 size: 15 residues. Germline CDR1 reads MNHEY; CDR2 reads SVGAGI. The CDR3 nucleotides read TGTGCCAGCAGTTACTCGGGGACAGGGGGAGAAAAACTGTTTTTT. Its protein is CASSYSGTGGEKLFF.

This clonotype was seen repeatedly, ten times or more. The chain combines TRBV28 with TRBJ2-5; TRBD2 is a possible D gene (6 bases). The CDR3 extends over 12 amino acids. Trimming pared 5 bases from V and 7 bases from J, leaving 11 bases between. CDR1 and CDR2 from the germline V gene are MDHEN and SYDVKM. The CDR3 loop is CASSEMGGTQYF. Written as DNA, the CDR3 is TGTGCCAGCAGTGAAATGGGGGGGACCCAGTACTTC.

The chain uses TRBV10-3 and TRBJ2-3; 11 bases match TRBD2. The V and J ends lost 4 bases and 3 bases, in that order; junction bases with no gene match: 9. CDR3 length: 17 amino acids. Germline V gene lookup returns CDR1 ENHRY and CDR2 SYGVKD. DNA for the CDR3: TGTGCCATCAGTGCTAGCGGGGGGACCGGGCCGACAGATACGCAGTATTTT. It yields the protein CAISASGGTGPTDTQYF.

At least ten counts were recorded for this clonotype. The rearrangement joins TRBV6-2 or TRBV6-3 to TRBJ2-2; TRBD2 matches 9 bases. CDR3 length: 15 amino acids. V shed 7 bases, J shed 3 bases, and the junction held 6 bases outside the gene matches. CDR1 is MNHEY and CDR2 is SVGEGT in the germline V gene. In nucleotides, the CDR3 is TGTGCCAGCACGGTAGCGGGGGCATACACCGGGGAGCTGTTTTTT. As protein: CASTVAGAYTGELFF.

This clonotype was observed many times. V gene TRBV20-1 combines with J gene TRBJ1-5; a possible D gene is TRBD1 (6 bases). The CDR3 sequence is 15 residues long. Germline V gives CDR1 DFQATT, CDR2 SNEGSKA (reference sequence). Trimming removed 3 bases at V and 1 base at J, with 13 bases between. The CDR3 loop is CSASNVGTSNQPQHF. The CDR3 DNA sequence: TGCAGTGCTAGTAACGTCGGGACAAGCAATCAGCCCCAGCATTTT.

This clonotype was detected many times. In DNA, the CDR3 is TGCAGTGCCCCACTTGGGGGGGGACCGGGTACGCAGTATTTT. This translates into CSAPLGGGPGTQYF. This sequence joins TRBV20-1 and TRBJ2-3; 7 bases agree with TRBD2. In germline, CDR1 is DFQATT, CDR2 SNEGSKA (reference sequence). V lost 6 bases and J lost 8; bases outside the gene matches: 14. The CDR3 has 14 amino acids.

This clonotype showed up many times. CDR3 amino acids: CASSLGSSDTDTQYF. DNA for the CDR3: TGTGCCAGCAGTTTAGGTAGCTCAGACACAGATACGCAGTATTTT. The chain recombines TRBV12-3 or TRBV12-4 with TRBJ2-3; D gene unclear. V lost 1 base and J 2 bases, leaving 10 bases between the germline ends. The CDR3 spans 15 residues.

This clonotype was recorded at least ten times. The rearrangement joins TRBV10-3 to TRBJ2-1, with 8 bases aligning to TRBD1. V gave up 3 bases and J gave up 0 bases; unmatched junction bases: 1. Germline values: CDR1 ENHRY, CDR2 SYGVKD. The CDR3 contains 15 residues. The CDR3 DNA follows: TGTGCCATCAGTGACGACAGGGGCTCCTACAATGAGCAGTTCTTC. Translated: CAISDDRGSYNEQFF.

This clonotype showed up many times. The chain joins TRBV18 to TRBJ1-1; possible D gene TRBD1, 6 bases. Trimming cost V 4 bases and J 7 bases, with 13 bases left between them. The CDR3 is 13 residues long. Germline values: CDR1 KGHSH, CDR2 LQKENI. The CDR3 DNA reads as TGTGCCAGCTCACTAAGACAGGAGGGTGAAGCTTTCTTT. As protein: CASSLRQEGEAFF.

The sample holds many counts of this clonotype. This CDR3 is CASSHRLAESSYNEQFF. CDR3 bases: TGTGCCAGCAGCCACCGACTAGCGGAAAGCTCCTACAATGAGCAGTTCTTC. This chain uses TRBV14 with TRBJ2-1; 9 bases match TRBD2. The CDR3 is 17 amino acids. V trimming: 3 bases; J trimming: 0 bases; junction bases outside the gene matches: 6. Germline CDR1 is SGHDN and CDR2 is FVKESK.

This clonotype was recorded many times. This chain connects TRBV18 to TRBJ2-1, with TRBD1 matching over 9 bases. There are 14 residues in the CDR3. V gave up 9 bases and J gave up 7 bases; unmatched junction bases: 10. Per germline, CDR1 KGHSH and CDR2 LQKENI. The CDR3 sequence: CASGQGRWTNEQFF. CDR3 bases: TGTGCCAGTGGACAGGGGAGGTGGACGAATGAGCAGTTCTTC.

This clonotype has ten or more counts. The chain couples TRBV6-4 to TRBJ1-2; 8 bases match TRBD1. V trimming: 0 bases; J trimming: 6 bases; junction bases outside the gene matches: 6. The CDR3 contains 15 residues. The V gene's germline CDR1 is MRHNA and CDR2 SNTAGT. CDR3 coding DNA: TGTGCCAGCAGTGACTCGCCGGACAGGGTGCATGGCTACACCTTC. As protein: CASSDSPDRVHGYTF.

This clonotype was seen ten or more times. The rearrangement uses TRBV20-1 and TRBJ1-5, with D hard to call. The germline V and J ends were trimmed by 0 bases and 9 bases, with 21 bases remaining between them. The CDR3 runs to 16 residues. The germline V gene encodes CDR1 DFQATT and CDR2 SNEGSKA (reference sequence). The CDR3 bases are TGCAGTGCTAGAGATATCGTCGGTGTTTCGGGATCGCCCCAGCATTTT. Its translation: CSARDIVGVSGSPQHF.

This clonotype was recorded at least ten times. CDR3: CAWGLGAGLLTGELFF. The CDR3 region has the DNA TGTGCCTGGGGTCTAGGAGCGGGGCTTCTCACCGGGGAGCTGTTTTTT. This chain joins TRBV30 and TRBJ2-2; 7 nucleotides align to TRBD2. The CDR3 loop spans 16 amino acids. V lost 5 bases to trimming and J lost 4 bases; unmatched junction nucleotides: 13. Germline CDR1 and CDR2: GTSNPN and SVGIG (reference sequence).

A word on this clonotype: Given a much more abundant clone one base away, this may be a read error. The rearrangement links TRBV28 to TRBJ2-7; 12 bases map to TRBD1. CDR1 and CDR2 (germline): MDHEN, SYDVKM. CDR3 length: 16 residues. In DNA, the CDR3 is TGTGCCAGCAGGTTATCGGGACAGGGGGCCTCCTACGAGCAGTACTTC. This encodes CASRLSGQGASYEQYF.

This clonotype was seen at least ten times. V and J are TRBV2 and TRBJ2-1; 12 bases agree with TRBD2. The germline CDR1 and CDR2 sequences are SNHLY and FYNNEI. The CDR3 totals 17 residues. V dropped 7 bases and J dropped 10; count of bases not matched to a gene: 17. CDR3 DNA: TGTGCCAGCACCGAGAGCGCGCTAGCGGGGGGGAGGACAGAGCAGTTCTTC. Amino acid sequence: CASTESALAGGRTEQFF.

This clonotype occurred many times. This sequence joins TRBV20-1 and TRBJ1-4, with TRBD1 matching over 10 bases. Germline CDR1 is DFQATT and CDR2 is SNEGSKA (reference sequence). There are 16 residues in the CDR3. The V gene end was trimmed by 1 base and the J gene end by 3 bases; junction bases not matched to a gene: 5. The CDR3 DNA reads TGCAGTGCTAGAGGTCGACAGGGGGCCCCTAATGAAAAACTGTTTTTT. Its protein product is CSARGRQGAPNEKLFF.

This clonotype was seen ten or more times. V and J are TRBV7-2 and TRBJ2-7; 10 nucleotides match TRBD1. Germline-derived CDR1 and CDR2 are SGHTA and FQGNSA. The CDR3 runs 16 residues. The trim removed 3 bases at V and 3 bases at J, leaving 8 bases unmatched. The CDR3, as DNA: TGTGCCAGCAGCTTGGCTGGACAGGGGGAAGACTACGAGCAGTACTTC. Translating it yields CASSLAGQGEDYEQYF.

This clonotype is medium-sized in the sample. This sequence joins TRBV7-6 and TRBJ2-1; 12 nucleotides line up with TRBD2. Germline lookup yields CDR1 SGHVS and CDR2 FNYEAQ. The CDR3 spans 14 residues. V was clipped by 5 bases and J by 7 bases; unmatched bases: 3. CDR3 amino acids: CASSGLAGKNEQFF. The CDR3 nucleotides read TGTGCCAGCAGCGGACTAGCGGGGAAGAATGAGCAGTTCTTC.

At least ten counts were recorded for this clonotype. V is TRBV6-5 and J is TRBJ2-1, with 10 bases identical to TRBD2. The CDR3 length is 18 residues. Trimming took 0 bases from V and 10 from J; bases not matched to a gene: 15. Germline loops: CDR1 MNHEY, CDR2 SVGAGI. The CDR3 sequence: CASSYSRASGGYTREQFF. CDR3 in DNA: TGTGCCAGCAGTTACTCTCGGGCTAGCGGGGGCTATACGAGGGAGCAGTTCTTC.

By its share, this clonotype is medium-sized. The rearrangement links TRBV7-9 to TRBJ1-6; D is undetermined. The length of the CDR3 is 11 residues. Germline assignment: CDR1 SEHNR and CDR2 FQNEAQ (reference sequence). Trimming left V 4 bases short and J 12 bases short, with 7 bases between. CDR3 nucleotides: TGTGCCAGCAGCTCCCGTGGACCCCTCCACTTT. Its translation: CASSSRGPLHF.

This clonotype was recorded many times. The chain uses TRBV5-1 and TRBJ2-3; 8 bases are a match to TRBD2. This CDR3 is 16 amino acids long. With V trimmed by 0 bases and J by 1 base, 4 bases remained unmatched. Germline CDR1 reads SGHRS; CDR2 reads YFSETQ. The CDR3 nucleotides are TGCGCCAGCAGCTTGGGCCCGCGGGGGGGCACAGATACGCAGTATTTT. This translates into CASSLGPRGGTDTQYF. Together with reference TRBV5-1 and TRBJ2-3, the CDR3 gives the full variable domain: KAGVTQTPRYLIKTRGQQVTLSCSPISGHRSVSWYQQTPGQGLQFLFEYFSETQRNKGNFPGRFSGRQFSNSRSEMNVSTLELGDSALYLCASSLGPRGGTDTQYFGPGTRLTVL.